This T cell receptor beta chain originates from a study of a mutant IDH1 vaccine in newly diagnosed glioma. Study-wide background: Prior therapy was radiotherapy, temozolomide, or both; most received both.

The V end was cut by 6 bases, the J end by 7 bases, with 13 bases between. Germline V CDR1 and CDR2: LNHDA, SQIVND (reference sequence). The CDR3 totals 14 residues. This table comes from immunoSEQ multiplex PCR, and its TCRdb copy is limited to in-frame clones, with some not included. The data hold over 45,000 clones, with around 84% observed a single time. Overall study findings and caveats: Patients showed vaccine-induced immune responses at a rate of under 95%.

As concerns this clone: The antigen is not known.

Time point of the sample: week 5, during vaccination. Doses of 300 ug of mutant IDH1 20-mer peptide were given with topical imiquimod. Sequences were derived from PBMCs, sampled from a glioma patient whose treatment included an IDH1 peptide vaccine. This clonotype was obtained from a woman between 45 and 60 years old with glioma. The chain recombines TRBV19 with TRBJ1-6; possibly TRBD1 for D (5 bases). CDR3 residues: CASRRQGENSPLHF. In DNA form, the CDR3 reads TGTGCCAGTAGAAGGCAGGGCGAGAATTCACCCCTCCACTTT.